This T cell receptor beta chain was captured in a study of cytomegalovirus exposure and HLA in healthy donors. The PCR had 60 Vbeta and 13 Jbeta primers. Only in-frame clones appear in the TCRdb table, and some are missing; sequencing was by immunoSEQ multiplex PCR. The sample consists of around 170,000 clones, 82% of them appearing once. As to this clone: Its target is unknown.

Germline V CDR1 and CDR2: SGHNT, YYREEE (reference sequence). Trimming cost V 2 bases and J 2 bases; bases outside gene matches: 1. The CDR3 runs to 14 residues. Study-level findings and limits: Using a false discovery rate of 0.05, a later analysis showed that fewer than 20,000 TCR beta sequences were associated with HLA alleles. According to the study, roughly 160 TCR beta chains were cytomegalovirus-associated.

The rearrangement joins TRBV5-4 to TRBJ2-7; 10 bases match TRBD2. The specimen was PBMCs. This TCR was recovered from a woman aged 18-29 years in good health and CMV-seronegative. The CDR3 loop reads CASSFSGRTYEQYF. CDR3 sequence (DNA): TGTGCCAGCAGCTTTAGCGGGAGGACCTACGAGCAGTACTTC.